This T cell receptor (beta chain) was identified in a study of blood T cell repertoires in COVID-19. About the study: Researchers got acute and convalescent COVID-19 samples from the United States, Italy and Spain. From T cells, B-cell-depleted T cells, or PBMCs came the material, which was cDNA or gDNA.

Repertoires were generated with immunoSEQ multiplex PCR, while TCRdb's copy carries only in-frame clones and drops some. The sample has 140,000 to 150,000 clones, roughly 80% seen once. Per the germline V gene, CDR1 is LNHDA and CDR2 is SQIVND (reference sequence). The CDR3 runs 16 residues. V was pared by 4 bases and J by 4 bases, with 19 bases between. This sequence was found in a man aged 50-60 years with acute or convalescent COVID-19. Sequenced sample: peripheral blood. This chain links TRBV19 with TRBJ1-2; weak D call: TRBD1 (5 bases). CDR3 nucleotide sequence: TGTGCCAGTAGTAAATACGCGACAGCTCTCACCTATGGCTACACCTTC. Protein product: CASSKYATALTYGYTF. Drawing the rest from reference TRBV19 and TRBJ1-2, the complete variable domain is DGGITQSPKYLFRKEGQNVTLSCEQNLNHDAMYWYRQDPGQGLRLIYYSQIVNDFQKGDIAEGYSVSREKKESFPLTVTSAQKNPTAFYLCASSKYATALTYGYTFGSGTRLTVV.